Listed below are T cell receptor beta chains from one sample, sequenced in a study of cytomegalovirus exposure and HLA in healthy donors. Produced via immunoSEQ multiplex PCR; TCRdb's table is partial and in-frame only. Seen here are approximately 110,000 clones, about 77% observed once, and the top ten hold approximately 5%. Sequencing was carried out using PBMCs. The receptors were sampled from a woman under 40 in good health and CMV-seropositive. CDR3s include the opening cysteine and the closing phenylalanine or tryptophan. D genes are given only for firm matches. Part of the rows lack a size; the others show once, few, many or a class for expanded clones.

d_call j_call v_call clone_size cdr3_nt cdr3_aa
. TRBJ2-3 TRBV19 . TGTGCCAGCCGCGCCGGGACATTTTACTCTAGCACAGATACGCAGTATTTT CASRAGTFYSSTDTQYF
TRBD2 TRBJ2-6 TRBV7-9 few TGTTCCAGCAGATGGGGACTAGCGGGGGGGCGTGGGGCCAACGTCCTGACTTTC CSSRWGLAGGRGANVLTF
. TRBJ2-7 TRBV6-1 . TGTGCCAGCAGTGAAGCGATGGCAGGGGAGTCCTACGAGCAGTACTTC CASSEAMAGESYEQYF
TRBD2 TRBJ2-5 TRBV7-6 . TGTGCCAGCAGCTTAGATACCCCTAGCGGGGATCAAGAGACCCAGTACTTC CASSLDTPSGDQETQYF
. TRBJ1-2 TRBV21-1 once TGTGCCAGCAGCACGGGACAGGCCCATGGCTACACCTTC CASSTGQAHGYTF
. TRBJ2-7 TRBV10-1 once TGCGCCAGCACCCAGGCGAGTAGAATGCCAGTCGACGAGCAGTACTTC CASTQASRMPVDEQYF
. TRBJ1-1 TRBV6-5 . TGTGCCAGCAGTTACACGGACACCCTTGGCTTTGAAGCTTTCTTT CASSYTDTLGFEAFF
. TRBJ1-4 TRBV2 . TGTGCCAGCAGTAGGGGTAATGAAAAACTGTTTTTT CASSRGNEKLFF
TRBD2 TRBJ2-7 TRBV2 . TGTGCCAGCAGTGACTTTGCGTCTAGCGGGAAGAGGTACGAGCAGTACTTC CASSDFASSGKRYEQYF
. TRBJ2-3 TRBV7-2 . TGTGCCAGCAGCATGCAGGGTACTAGCACAGATACGCAGTATTTT CASSMQGTSTDTQYF
TRBD2 TRBJ2-4 TRBV4-1 . TGCGCCAGCAGCCAAGATCAGCTAGCGGAAAAGAAAAACATTCAGTACTTC CASSQDQLAEKKNIQYF
. TRBJ2-2 TRBV19 . TGTGCCAGTAGGCCGGGGAGCGCCGGGGAGCTGTTTTTT CASRPGSAGELFF
. TRBJ2-7 TRBV25-1 . TGTGCCAGCAGTGTGATAGATACTTACGAGCAGTACTTC CASSVIDTYEQYF
. TRBJ2-7 TRBV7-9 few TGTGCCAGCAGTTCATACACAGGCTTATACGAGCAGTACTTC CASSSYTGLYEQYF
. TRBJ1-4 TRBV5-1 few TGCGCCAGCAGCTTGGGACTCGGTGAAAAACTGTTTTTT CASSLGLGEKLFF
. TRBJ2-7 TRBV5-4 . TGTGCCAGCAGCCGCCAGGGCGGTCCCAGCTCCTACGAGCAGTACTTC CASSRQGGPSSYEQYF
TRBD2 TRBJ2-2 TRBV5-1 once TGCGCCAGCGCCAGCGGGGGGGTAAGGACCGGGGAGCTGTTTTTT CASASGGVRTGELFF
. TRBJ1-1 TRBV7-9 few TGTTCCAGCAGCTTATCAGGTACTGAAGCTTTCTTT CSSSLSGTEAFF
TRBD1 TRBJ1-2 TRBV6-1 . TGTGCCAGCTCCTACAGGGGGATGGACTATGGCTACACCTTC CASSYRGMDYGYTF
. TRBJ2-1 TRBV12-5 . TGTGCTAGTGGTTTGCCAGCCGGGACTAGGGGGCCAAATGAGCAGTTCTTC CASGLPAGTRGPNEQFF
. TRBJ1-6 TRBV30 . TGTGCCTGGAGTCAACAGGGAGCGTCACCCCTCCACTTT CAWSQQGASPLHF
. TRBJ1-5 TRBV7-9 . TGTGCCAGCAGTTTAGGTAGTCAGCCCCAGCATTTT CASSLGSQPQHF
TRBD2 TRBJ2-1 TRBV11-3 . TGTGCCAGCAGCTTAGCCACTAGCGGGAGCTCCTACAATGAGCAGTTCTTC CASSLATSGSSYNEQFF
. TRBJ1-2 TRBV7-3 . TGTGCCAGCAGCCCAAACCAGGGTGGCTATGGCTACACCTTC CASSPNQGGYGYTF
TRBD1 TRBJ2-7 TRBV7-8 few TGTGCCAGCAGCTCCAGACAGGGGCCGGGCTACGAGCAGTACTTC CASSSRQGPGYEQYF
TRBD2 TRBJ2-3 TRBV11-3 . TGTGCCAGCAGCCCAAGCCCCTGGGTGGGGCGGGAGGGTACAGATACGCAGTATTTT CASSPSPWVGREGTDTQYF
TRBD1 TRBJ1-3 TRBV7-9 . TGTGCCAGCAGCTTAACAGGGGCTGGAAACACCATATATTTT CASSLTGAGNTIYF
. TRBJ2-4 TRBV10-3 many TGTGCCATCAGTGAAGAACTGTTAGCCAAAAACATTCAGTACTTC CAISEELLAKNIQYF
. TRBJ1-1 TRBV29-1 once TGCAGCGTTGTCCCGGGGGGGACTGAAGCTTTCTTT CSVVPGGTEAFF